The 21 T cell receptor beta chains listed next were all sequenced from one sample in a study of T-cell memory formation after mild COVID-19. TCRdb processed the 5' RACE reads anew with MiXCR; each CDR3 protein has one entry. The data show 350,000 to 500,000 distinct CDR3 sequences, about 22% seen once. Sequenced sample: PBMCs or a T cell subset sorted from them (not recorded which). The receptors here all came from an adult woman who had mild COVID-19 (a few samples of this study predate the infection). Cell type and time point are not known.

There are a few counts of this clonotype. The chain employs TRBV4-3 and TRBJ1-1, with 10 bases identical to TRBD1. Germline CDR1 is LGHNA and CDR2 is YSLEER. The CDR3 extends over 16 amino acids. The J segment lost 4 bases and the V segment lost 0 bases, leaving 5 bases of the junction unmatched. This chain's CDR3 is CASSQDKWDRGTEAFF. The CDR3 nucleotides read TGCGCCAGCAGCCAAGACAAATGGGACAGGGGCACTGAAGCTTTCTTT.

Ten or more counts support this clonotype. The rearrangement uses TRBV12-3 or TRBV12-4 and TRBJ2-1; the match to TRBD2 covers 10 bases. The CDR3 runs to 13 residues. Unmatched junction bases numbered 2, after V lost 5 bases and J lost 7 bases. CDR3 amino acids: CASSSGGGNEQFF. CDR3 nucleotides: TGTGCCAGCAGTAGCGGGGGGGGTAATGAGCAGTTCTTC.

This CDR3 reads CASSKAGPNNQPQHF. In DNA, the CDR3 is TGTGCCAGCAGCAAGGCAGGGCCTAACAATCAGCCCCAGCATTTT. The V gene is TRBV7-2, the J gene TRBJ1-5, with D tentatively TRBD1 (5 bases). Trimming pared 5 bases from V and 3 bases from J, leaving 14 bases between. This CDR3 region has 15 residues. CDR1 SGHTA and CDR2 FQGNSA come from the germline V gene.

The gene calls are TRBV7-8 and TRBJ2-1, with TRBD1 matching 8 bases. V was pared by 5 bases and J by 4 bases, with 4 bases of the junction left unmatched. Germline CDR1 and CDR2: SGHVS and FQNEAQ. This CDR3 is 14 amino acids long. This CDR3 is CASSSRDRYNEQFF. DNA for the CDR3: TGTGCCAGCAGCAGCCGGGACAGGTACAATGAGCAGTTCTTC.

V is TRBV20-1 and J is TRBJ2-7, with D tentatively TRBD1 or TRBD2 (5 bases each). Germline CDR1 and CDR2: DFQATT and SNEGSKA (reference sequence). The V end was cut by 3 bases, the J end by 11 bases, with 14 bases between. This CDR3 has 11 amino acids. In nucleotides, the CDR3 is TGCAGTGCTAGTTTGAGGGACCGGGAGTACTTC. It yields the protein CSASLRDREYF.

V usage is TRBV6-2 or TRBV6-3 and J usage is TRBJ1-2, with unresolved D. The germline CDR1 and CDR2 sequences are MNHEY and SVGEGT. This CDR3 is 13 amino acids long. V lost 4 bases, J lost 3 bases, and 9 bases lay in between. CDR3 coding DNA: TGTGCCAGCAGTTTACCAGATTACTATGGCTACACCTTC. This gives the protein CASSLPDYYGYTF.

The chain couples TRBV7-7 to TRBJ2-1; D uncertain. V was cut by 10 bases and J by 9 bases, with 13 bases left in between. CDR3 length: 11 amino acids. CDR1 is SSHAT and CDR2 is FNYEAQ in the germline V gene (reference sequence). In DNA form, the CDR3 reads TGTGCCATCGTATCCCGTCGTGAGCAGTTCTTC. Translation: CAIVSRREQFF.

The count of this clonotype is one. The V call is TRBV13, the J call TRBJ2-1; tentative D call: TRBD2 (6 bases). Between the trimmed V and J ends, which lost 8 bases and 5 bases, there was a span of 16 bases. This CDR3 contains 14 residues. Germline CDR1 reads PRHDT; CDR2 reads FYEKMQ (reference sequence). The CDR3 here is CASGDWAVDNEQFF. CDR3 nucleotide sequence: TGTGCCAGCGGGGACTGGGCGGTGGACAATGAGCAGTTCTTC. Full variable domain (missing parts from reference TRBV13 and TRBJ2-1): AAGVIQSPRHLIKEKRETATLKCYPIPRHDTVYWYQQGPGQDPQFLISFYEKMQSDKGSIPDRFSAQQFSDYHSELNMSSLELGDSALYFCASGDWAVDNEQFFGPGTRLTVL.

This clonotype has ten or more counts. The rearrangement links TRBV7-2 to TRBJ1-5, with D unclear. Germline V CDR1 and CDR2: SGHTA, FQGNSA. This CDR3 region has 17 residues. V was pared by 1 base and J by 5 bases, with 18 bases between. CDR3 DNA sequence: TGTGCCAGCAGCTTAGACCACCCACCCAAGGGTTATCAGCCCCAGCATTTT. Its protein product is CASSLDHPPKGYQPQHF.

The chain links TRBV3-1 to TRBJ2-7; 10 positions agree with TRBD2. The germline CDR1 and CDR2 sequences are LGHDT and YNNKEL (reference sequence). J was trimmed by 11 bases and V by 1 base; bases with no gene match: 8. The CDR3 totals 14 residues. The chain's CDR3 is CASSQALAGEVEYF. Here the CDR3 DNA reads TGTGCCAGCAGCCAAGCCCTAGCGGGGGAAGTAGAGTACTTC.

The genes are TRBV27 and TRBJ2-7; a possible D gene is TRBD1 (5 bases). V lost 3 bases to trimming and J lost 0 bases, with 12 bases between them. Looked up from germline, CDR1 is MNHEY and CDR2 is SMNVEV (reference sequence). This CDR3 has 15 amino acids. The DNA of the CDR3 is TGTGCCAGCAGTTTCACAGGCACGGTCTCCTACGAGCAGTACTTC. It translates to CASSFTGTVSYEQYF.

The CDR3 region has the DNA TGTGCCACCAGTGATCCGGGACAGGGCGCCTACGAGCAGTACTTC. It encodes CATSDPGQGAYEQYF. The chain links TRBV24-1 to TRBJ2-7; 9 bases agree with TRBD1. This CDR3 contains 15 residues. J was trimmed by 2 bases and V by 3 bases; bases with no gene match: 4. Germline assignment: CDR1 KGHDR and CDR2 SFDVKD.

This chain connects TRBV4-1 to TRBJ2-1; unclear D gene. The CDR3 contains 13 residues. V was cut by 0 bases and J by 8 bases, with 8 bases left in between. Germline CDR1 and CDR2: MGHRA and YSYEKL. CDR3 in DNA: TGCGCCAGCAGCCAAGACGGAGATGATGAGCAGTTCTTC. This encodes CASSQDGDDEQFF.

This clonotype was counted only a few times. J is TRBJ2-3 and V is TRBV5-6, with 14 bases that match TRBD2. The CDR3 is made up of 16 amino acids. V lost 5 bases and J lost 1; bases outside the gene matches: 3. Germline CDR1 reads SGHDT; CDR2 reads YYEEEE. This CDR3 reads CASSLTSGRGTDTQYF. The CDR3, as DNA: TGTGCCAGCAGTCTGACTAGCGGGAGGGGCACAGATACGCAGTATTTT. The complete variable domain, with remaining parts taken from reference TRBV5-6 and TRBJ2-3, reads DAGVTQSPTHLIKTRGQQVTLRCSPKSGHDTVSWYQQALGQGPQFIFQYYEEEERQRGNFPDRFSGHQFPNYSSELNVNALLLGDSALYLCASSLTSGRGTDTQYFGPGTRLTVL.

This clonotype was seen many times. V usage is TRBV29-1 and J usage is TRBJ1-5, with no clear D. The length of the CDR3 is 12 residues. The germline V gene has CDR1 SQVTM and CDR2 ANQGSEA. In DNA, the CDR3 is TGCAGTGTTTCGGGGAGTAACCAGCCCCAGCATTTT. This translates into CSVSGSNQPQHF. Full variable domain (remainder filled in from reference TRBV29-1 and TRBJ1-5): SAVISQKPSRDICQRGTSLTIQCQVDSQVTMMFWYRQQPGQSLTLIATANQGSEATYESGFVIDKFPISRPNLTFSTLTVSNMSPEDSSIYLCSVSGSNQPQHFGDGTRLSIL.

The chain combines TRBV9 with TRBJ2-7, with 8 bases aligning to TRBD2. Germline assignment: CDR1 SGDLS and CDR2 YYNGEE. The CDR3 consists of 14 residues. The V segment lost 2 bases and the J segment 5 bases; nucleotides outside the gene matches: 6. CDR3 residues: CASSVDPGGDEQYF. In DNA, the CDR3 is TGTGCCAGCAGCGTCGACCCCGGGGGGGACGAGCAGTACTTC.

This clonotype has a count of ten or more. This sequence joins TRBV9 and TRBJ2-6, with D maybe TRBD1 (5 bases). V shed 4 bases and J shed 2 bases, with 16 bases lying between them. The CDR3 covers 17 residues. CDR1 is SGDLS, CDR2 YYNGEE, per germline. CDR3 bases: TGTGCCAGCAGCCCCCCCTTATGGGGCGCTGGGGCCAACGTCCTGACTTTC. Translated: CASSPPLWGAGANVLTF.

The CDR3 DNA is TGTGCCAGCAGCTTAGCGATCTCCCGGGATGGCTACACCTTC. It translates to CASSLAISRDGYTF. The chain has TRBV7-9 and TRBJ1-2; D gene ambiguous. The CDR3 is made up of 14 amino acids. The V gene's germline CDR1 is SEHNR and CDR2 FQNEAQ (reference sequence). V was clipped by 0 bases and J by 6 bases, with 11 bases between them.

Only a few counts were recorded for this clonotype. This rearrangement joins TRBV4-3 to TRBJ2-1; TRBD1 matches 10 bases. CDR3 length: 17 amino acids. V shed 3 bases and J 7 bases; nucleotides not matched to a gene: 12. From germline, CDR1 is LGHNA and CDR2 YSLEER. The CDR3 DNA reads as TGCGCCAGCAGCCATTTTGGACGGACAGGGGGTGGAAATGAGCAGTTCTTC. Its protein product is CASSHFGRTGGGNEQFF.

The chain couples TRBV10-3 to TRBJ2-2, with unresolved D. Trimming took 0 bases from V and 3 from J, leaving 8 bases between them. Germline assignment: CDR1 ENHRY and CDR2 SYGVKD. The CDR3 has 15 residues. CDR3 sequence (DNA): TGTGCCATCAGTGAGTCGGGTACTGACACCGGGGAGCTGTTTTTT. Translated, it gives CAISESGTDTGELFF.

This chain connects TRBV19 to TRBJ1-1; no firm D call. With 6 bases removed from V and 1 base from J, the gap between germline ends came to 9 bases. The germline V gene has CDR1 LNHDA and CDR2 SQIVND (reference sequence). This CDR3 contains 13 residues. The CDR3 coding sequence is TGTGCCAGTAGAGTGCCCACGAACACTGAAGCTTTCTTT. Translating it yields CASRVPTNTEAFF.